Listed here are 27 T cell receptor beta chains from one sample, sequenced in a study of CD8 T cells in ankylosing spondylitis. TCRdb re-derived calls from the 5' RACE reads in MiXCR, one entry per CDR3 protein. The table shows fewer than 400,000 distinct CDR3 sequences, with roughly 15% occurring only once. Specimen: blood, either unsorted or a sorted T cell fraction (not recorded which). These receptors were obtained from a male donor with ankylosing spondylitis or in good health (not recorded which).

This clonotype was detected only a few times. CDR3 in DNA: TGTGCCATCAGTGAGTTAGGGCCACCCCCCAATGAGCAGTTCTTC. It yields the protein CAISELGPPPNEQFF. V and J are TRBV10-3 and TRBJ2-1, with D unresolved. V was cut by 1 base and J by 6 bases, with 13 bases left in between. Germline lookup yields CDR1 ENHRY and CDR2 SYGVKD. This CDR3 contains 15 residues.

This clonotype was counted between two and nine times. This chain uses TRBV10-2 with TRBJ1-2; D not resolved. Germline V gives CDR1 WSHSY, CDR2 SAAADI. V was trimmed by 4 bases and J by 5 bases, leaving 8 bases between them. The CDR3 sequence is 12 residues long. For the CDR3, the DNA is TGCGCCAGCAGTGCAATGTCGTATGGCTACACCTTC. It translates to CASSAMSYGYTF.

Many counts were recorded for this clonotype. CDR3 protein: CASSLSSGSTDTQYF. The CDR3 DNA is TGCGCCAGCAGCTTATCTAGCGGGAGCACAGATACGCAGTATTTT. This chain uses TRBV5-1 with TRBJ2-3, with 8 bases matching TRBD2. From germline, CDR1 is SGHRS and CDR2 YFSETQ. Trimming took 2 bases from V and 0 from J; bases not matched to a gene: 2. The CDR3 runs to 15 residues.

This clonotype was counted between two and nine times. The chain has TRBV20-1 and TRBJ2-7, with 12 nucleotides matching TRBD2. Germline V lookup: CDR1 DFQATT, CDR2 SNEGSKA (reference sequence). This CDR3 comprises 14 residues. Losses at the gene ends were 3 bases for V and 4 bases for J; bases not matched to a gene: 4. The CDR3 reads CSARRTSGTYEQYF. The CDR3, as DNA: TGCAGTGCTAGGAGGACTAGCGGGACGTACGAGCAGTACTTC.

This clonotype was counted at least ten times. The CDR3 here is CSVGQGASYEQYF. In DNA, the CDR3 is TGCAGCGTTGGACAGGGGGCCTCCTACGAGCAGTACTTC. This chain connects TRBV29-1 to TRBJ2-7, with 10 bases identical to TRBD1. J gave up 0 bases and V 4 bases, and 0 bases lay outside the gene matches. CDR1 is SQVTM, CDR2 ANQGSEA, per germline. The CDR3 runs 13 residues.

The chain recombines TRBV28 with TRBJ2-3; D possibly corresponds to TRBD2 (6 bases). CDR3 length: 16 amino acids. Germline V gives CDR1 MDHEN, CDR2 SYDVKM. The V gene lost 3 bases and the J gene lost 0 bases, with 13 bases spanning the gap. The CDR3 nucleotides read TGTGCCAGCAGTTTGCCCGGGACTCCGAGCACAGATACGCAGTATTTT. This translates into CASSLPGTPSTDTQYF.

This clonotype was picked up a small number of times. The chain recombines TRBV20-1 with TRBJ1-1; D perhaps matches TRBD1 (5 bases). There are 13 residues in the CDR3. Trimming removed 6 bases from V and 4 bases from J, with 15 bases in between. CDR1 is DFQATT and CDR2 is SNEGSKA in the germline V gene (reference sequence). CDR3 bases: TGCAGTGCCCTCCCCGGGGGTGTCACTGAAGCTTTCTTT. As protein: CSALPGGVTEAFF.

A few counts support this clonotype. This chain connects TRBV4-1 to TRBJ1-1; D is possibly TRBD1 (6 bases). The length of the CDR3 is 15 residues. The germline gives CDR1 MGHRA, CDR2 YSYEKL. V lost 1 base to trimming and J lost 3 bases, with 12 bases between them. The CDR3 DNA reads as TGCGCCAGCAGCCAAGGAGGGAGGGGGGACACTGAAGCTTTCTTT. Translated, it gives CASSQGGRGDTEAFF.

The rearrangement uses TRBV3-1 and TRBJ2-7; the D is unclear. CDR3 size: 13 residues. V lost 6 bases to trimming and J lost 0 bases, with 9 bases between them. Germline lookup yields CDR1 LGHDT and CDR2 YNNKEL (reference sequence). CDR3 in DNA: TGTGCCAGCAGACTGCGTGACTCCTACGAGCAGTACTTC. Translated, it gives CASRLRDSYEQYF.

Concerning this clonotype: Mismatch with germline at one junction end may stem from a read error. The V call is TRBV7-2, the J call TRBJ1-3; D might be TRBD1 (5 bases). The CDR3 has 12 amino acids. Looked up from germline, CDR1 is SGHTA and CDR2 is FQGNSA. The chain's CDR3 is CASSLDLQEYNF. CDR3 nucleotide sequence: TGTGCCAGCAGCTTAGATCTACAGGAGTACAATTTT.

The rearrangement joins TRBV12-3 or TRBV12-4 to TRBJ2-3; D not certain. The ends were cut back, 5 bases at V and 2 bases at J, with 14 bases in the middle. CDR3 size: 15 residues. The CDR3 loop is CASSPRTDPTDTQYF. CDR3 nucleotide sequence: TGTGCCAGCAGTCCCAGGACGGATCCCACAGATACGCAGTATTTT.

This clonotype was observed a few times. This sequence joins TRBV5-1 and TRBJ2-7; 7 bases line up with TRBD2. This CDR3 spans 15 amino acids. V gave up 0 bases and J gave up 2 bases; unmatched junction bases: 5. From germline, CDR1 is SGHRS and CDR2 YFSETQ. This CDR3 is CASSLAGGNTYEQYF. The CDR3 DNA reads TGCGCCAGCAGCTTGGCCGGGGGGAACACCTACGAGCAGTACTTC.

DNA for the CDR3: TGTGCCAGCAGCTTAGGTCTCAATTTACAAGAGACCCAGTACTTC. This gives the protein CASSLGLNLQETQYF. The chain is built from TRBV11-3 and TRBJ2-5; D ambiguous. Germline values: CDR1 SGHNT, CDR2 YENEEA. The CDR3 runs 15 residues. Trimming took off 1 base at V and 2 bases at J, with 11 bases between the two ends.

This clonotype turned up a few times. The gene calls are TRBV6-1 and TRBJ2-1; 10 positions agree with TRBD2. This CDR3 contains 15 residues. CDR1 and CDR2 (germline): MNHNS, SASEGT. After removal of 2 bases from V and 7 bases from J, the junction contained 5 bases not matched to a gene. CDR3 region: CASSERTSGINEQFF. In DNA, the CDR3 is TGTGCCAGCAGTGAAAGAACTAGCGGGATTAATGAGCAGTTCTTC.

This chain uses TRBV4-1 with TRBJ2-1; unclear D gene. The CDR3 sequence is 16 residues long. CDR1 is MGHRA, CDR2 YSYEKL, per germline. Trimming stripped 4 bases from V and 1 base from J, with 14 bases between. CDR3 protein: CASSLTTERSYNEQFF. The CDR3 DNA is TGCGCCAGCAGCCTTACCACGGAGCGTTCCTACAATGAGCAGTTCTTC.

V gene TRBV28 combines with J gene TRBJ2-7, with D maybe TRBD1 (5 bases). The CDR3 contains 13 residues. The germline V and J ends were trimmed by 6 bases and 6 bases, with 15 bases remaining between them. The germline gives CDR1 MDHEN, CDR2 SYDVKM. CDR3 DNA: TGTGCCAGCAGGGGTACAGGCACTGGCGAGCAGTACTTC. This sequence encodes CASRGTGTGEQYF.

This clonotype has more than one count but fewer than ten. The CDR3 region has the DNA TGTGCCAGCAGGTCGGGTGTTGTGGGACAGGGGGTCCCTGTCTACGAGCAGTACTTC. It codes for CASRSGVVGQGVPVYEQYF. The gene calls are TRBV4-2 and TRBJ2-7; 11 bases align to TRBD1. There are 19 residues in the CDR3. The germline gives CDR1 LGHNA, CDR2 YNFKEQ. After removal of 6 bases from V and 3 bases from J, the junction contained 19 bases not matched to a gene.

The CDR3 here is CASSQVLGGRDTQYF. Here the CDR3 DNA reads TGTGCCAGCAGCCAAGTCCTCGGGGGTCGGGATACGCAGTATTTT. The J gene is TRBJ2-3, the V gene TRBV4-2, with D tentatively TRBD2 (6 bases). The CDR3 is 15 amino acids. Germline lookup yields CDR1 LGHNA and CDR2 YNFKEQ. Deletions cut 1 base from V and 6 bases from J, with 14 bases between.

This chain uses TRBV12-3 or TRBV12-4 with TRBJ2-2; D not resolved. Trimming took off 4 bases at V and 5 bases at J, with 14 bases between the two ends. CDR3 length equals 15 residues. CDR3 protein: CASSSRVGRTGELFF. The CDR3 DNA sequence: TGTGCCAGCAGTTCCCGTGTAGGGCGGACCGGGGAGCTGTTTTTT.

CDR3 amino acids: CASSLTGYRWETQYF. The CDR3 bases are TGTGCCAGCAGCTTGACAGGGTATCGGTGGGAGACCCAGTACTTC. The chain joins TRBV7-2 to TRBJ2-5; TRBD1 agrees at 7 bases. There are 15 residues in the CDR3. The germline CDR1 and CDR2 sequences are SGHTA and FQGNSA. V lost 3 bases and J lost 5; bases outside the gene matches: 9. The complete variable domain, with remaining parts taken from reference TRBV7-2 and TRBJ2-5, reads GAGVSQSPSNKVTEKGKDVELRCDPISGHTALYWYRQSLGQGLEFLIYFQGNSAPDKSGLPSDRFSAERTGGSVSTLTIQRTQQEDSAVYLCASSLTGYRWETQYFGPGTRLLVL.

This clonotype was seen only a few times. The CDR3 loop reads CASRSSGTTIGELFF. The DNA for the CDR3 is TGCGCCAGCCGGTCCTCCGGGACTACTATCGGGGAGCTGTTTTTT. This chain joins TRBV4-1 and TRBJ2-2, with 7 bases identical to TRBD2. This CDR3 comprises 15 residues. J was trimmed by 7 bases and V by 8 bases; bases with no gene match: 13. Per the germline V gene, CDR1 is MGHRA and CDR2 is YSYEKL.

This chain uses TRBV5-1 with TRBJ1-1; TRBD1 matches 9 bases. The CDR3 extends over 15 amino acids. The germline gives CDR1 SGHRS, CDR2 YFSETQ. With 5 bases clipped from V and 6 bases from J, the junction kept 11 bases outside the gene matches. DNA for the CDR3: TGCGCCAGCAGTATGGGACAGGGTCCTTACGCTGAAGCTTTCTTT. This sequence encodes CASSMGQGPYAEAFF.

The gene calls are TRBV18 and TRBJ2-7, with 9 nucleotides matching TRBD1. Germline V CDR1 and CDR2: KGHSH, LQKENI. CDR3 length equals 13 residues. V was pared by 8 bases and J by 7 bases, with 9 bases of the junction left unmatched. In DNA, the CDR3 is TGTGCCAGCCTCCGGGACAGGGCCGAAGAGCAGTACTTC. Its translation: CASLRDRAEEQYF.

This clonotype was observed a single time. This chain uses TRBV6-5 with TRBJ1-2; D is unresolved. CDR1 and CDR2 (germline): MNHEY, SVGAGI. Trimming left V 0 bases short and J 6 bases short, with 11 bases between. The CDR3 runs 14 residues. In DNA, the CDR3 is TGTGCCAGCAGTTACTCGAGGTCTGGGGATGGCTACACCTTC. It yields the protein CASSYSRSGDGYTF.

This CDR3 reads CASSPYRSPGPNTEAFF. In DNA, the CDR3 is TGTGCCAGCAGTCCCTACCGGAGCCCAGGGCCGAACACTGAAGCTTTCTTT. The chain joins TRBV6-1 to TRBJ1-1, with D possibly matching TRBD1 (5 bases). Trimming took 5 bases from V and 1 from J, leaving 20 bases between them. The CDR3 has 17 residues. CDR1 is MNHNS and CDR2 is SASEGT in the germline V gene.

The chain couples TRBV30 to TRBJ1-2, with 8 bases identical to TRBD1. This CDR3 is 13 amino acids long. With V trimmed by 2 bases and J by 7 bases, 6 bases remained unmatched. CDR1 GTSNPN and CDR2 SVGIG come from the germline V gene (reference sequence). The DNA of the CDR3 is TGTGCCTGGAGTATGGTGGACAGGGCTGGCTACACCTTC. This encodes CAWSMVDRAGYTF.

This clonotype has more than one count but fewer than ten. The chain links TRBV19 to TRBJ1-4, with D uncertain. The CDR3 extends over 15 amino acids. CDR1 and CDR2 from the germline V gene are LNHDA and SQIVND (reference sequence). The ends were cut back, 3 bases at V and 0 bases at J, with 8 bases in the middle. The CDR3 protein is CASSISRATNEKLFF. The CDR3 DNA reads TGTGCCAGTAGTATCTCACGAGCAACTAATGAAAAACTGTTTTTT.